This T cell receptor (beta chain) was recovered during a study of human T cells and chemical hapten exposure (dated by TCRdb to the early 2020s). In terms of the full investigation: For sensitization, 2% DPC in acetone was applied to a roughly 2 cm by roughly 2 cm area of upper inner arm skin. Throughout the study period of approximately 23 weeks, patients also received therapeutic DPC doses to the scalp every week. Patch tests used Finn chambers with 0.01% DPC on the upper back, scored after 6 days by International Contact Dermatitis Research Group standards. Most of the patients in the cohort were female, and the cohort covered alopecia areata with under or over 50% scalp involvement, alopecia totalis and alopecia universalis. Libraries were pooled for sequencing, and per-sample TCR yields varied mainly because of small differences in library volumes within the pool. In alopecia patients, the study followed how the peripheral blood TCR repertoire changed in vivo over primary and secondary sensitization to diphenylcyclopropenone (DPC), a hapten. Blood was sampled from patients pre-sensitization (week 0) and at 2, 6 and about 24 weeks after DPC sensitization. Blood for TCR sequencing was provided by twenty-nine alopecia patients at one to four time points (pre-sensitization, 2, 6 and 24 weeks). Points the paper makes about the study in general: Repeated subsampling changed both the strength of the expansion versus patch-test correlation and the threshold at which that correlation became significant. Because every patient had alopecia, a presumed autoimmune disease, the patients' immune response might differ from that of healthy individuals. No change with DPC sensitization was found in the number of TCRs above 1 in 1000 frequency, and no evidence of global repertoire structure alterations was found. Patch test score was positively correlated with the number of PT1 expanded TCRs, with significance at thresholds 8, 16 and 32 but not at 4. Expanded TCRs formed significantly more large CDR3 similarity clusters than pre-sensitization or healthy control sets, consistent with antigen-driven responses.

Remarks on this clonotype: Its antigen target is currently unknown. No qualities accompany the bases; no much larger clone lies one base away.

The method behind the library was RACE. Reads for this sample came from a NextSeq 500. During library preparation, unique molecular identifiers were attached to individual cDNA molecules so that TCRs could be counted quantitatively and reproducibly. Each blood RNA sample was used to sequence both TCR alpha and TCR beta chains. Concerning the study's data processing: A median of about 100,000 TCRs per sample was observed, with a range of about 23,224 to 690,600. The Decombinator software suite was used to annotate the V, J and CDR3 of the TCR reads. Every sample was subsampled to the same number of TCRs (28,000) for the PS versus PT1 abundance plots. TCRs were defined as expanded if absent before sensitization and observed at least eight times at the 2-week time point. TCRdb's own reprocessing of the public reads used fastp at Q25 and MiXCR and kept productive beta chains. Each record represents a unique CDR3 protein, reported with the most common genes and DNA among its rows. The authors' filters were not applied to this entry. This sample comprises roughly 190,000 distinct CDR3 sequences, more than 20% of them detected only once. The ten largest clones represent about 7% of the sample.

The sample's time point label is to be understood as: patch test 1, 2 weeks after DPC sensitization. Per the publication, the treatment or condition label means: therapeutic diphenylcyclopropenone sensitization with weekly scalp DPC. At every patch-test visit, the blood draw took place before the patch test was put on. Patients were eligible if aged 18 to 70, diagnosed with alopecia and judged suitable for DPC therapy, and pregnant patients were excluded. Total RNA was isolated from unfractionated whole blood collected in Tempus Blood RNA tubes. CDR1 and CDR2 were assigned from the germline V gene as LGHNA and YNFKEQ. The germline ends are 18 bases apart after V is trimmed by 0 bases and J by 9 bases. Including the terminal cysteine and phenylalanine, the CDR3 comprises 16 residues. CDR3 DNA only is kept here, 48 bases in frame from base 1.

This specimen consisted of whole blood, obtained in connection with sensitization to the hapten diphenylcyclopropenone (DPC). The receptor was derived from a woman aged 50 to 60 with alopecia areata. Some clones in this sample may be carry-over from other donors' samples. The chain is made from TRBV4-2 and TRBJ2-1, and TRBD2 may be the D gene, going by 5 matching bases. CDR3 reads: CASSQEPGIMSGEQFF. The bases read TGTGCCAGCAGCCAAGAGCCGGGAATTATGTCCGGTGAGCAGTTCTTC.